These 24 T cell receptor beta chains were all obtained from the same sample, sequenced in a study of CD8+ T cells in alopecia areata. Extraction and reverse transcription of RNA yielded cDNA as the sequencing template. Assay used: immunoSEQ multiplex PCR; TCRdb lists only in-frame clones, some missing. The sample has about 60,000 clones, roughly 46% seen once. Treatment in this sample: oral pan-JAK inhibitor, 5-10 mg twice daily. The input for sequencing was CD8+ T cells sorted from blood, taken at approximately week 37, from a patient treated with tofacitinib. Receptors originate from a human donor with alopecia areata.

The V and J genes are TRBV29-1 and TRBJ1-2; D gene unclear. CDR1 and CDR2 from the germline V gene are SQVTM and ANQGSEA. V lost 5 bases to trimming and J lost 9 bases, with 16 bases between them. This CDR3 is built from 12 residues. CDR3 coding DNA: TGCAGCGTTCGCCCGCGCCATATGAGCTACACCTTC. The encoded protein is CSVRPRHMSYTF.

This clone appeared a few times. The chain uses TRBV15 and TRBJ2-4; D might be TRBD1 or TRBD2, each matching 6 bases. The V and J ends lost 0 bases and 5 bases respectively, with 11 bases between them. The CDR3 sequence is 15 residues long. Germline V gene data show CDR1 as LNHNV and CDR2 as YYDKDF (reference sequence). CDR3 in DNA: TGTGCCACCAGCAGAGACGGGGGCTTCGAAAACATTCAGTACTTC. This translates into CATSRDGGFENIQYF.

This clone has just one count. J is TRBJ2-3 and V is TRBV9, with D hard to call. Per the germline V gene, CDR1 is SGDLS and CDR2 is YYNGEE. The CDR3 is made up of 14 amino acids. V lost 1 base and J lost 0, with 6 bases in between. CDR3 nucleotide sequence: TGTGCCAGCAGCGTAAGCACTAGCACAGATACGCAGTATTTT. Translation: CASSVSTSTDTQYF.

The sample holds many counts of this clone. The V and J genes are TRBV27 and TRBJ2-1; weak D call: TRBD1 (5 bases). The ends were cut back, 3 bases at V and 5 bases at J, with 14 bases in the middle. Germline V gene lookup returns CDR1 MNHEY and CDR2 SMNVEV (reference sequence). The CDR3 loop spans 15 amino acids. The CDR3 DNA reads TGTGCCAGCAGTTTTTCAGGGCGTTTTGACAATGAGCAGTTCTTC. Amino acid sequence: CASSFSGRFDNEQFF.

This rearrangement joins TRBV7-9 to TRBJ2-7, with a possible D match to TRBD1 (6 bases). This CDR3 region has 15 residues. Trimming removed 4 bases from V and 1 base from J, with 14 bases in between. Germline CDR1 and CDR2: SEHNR and FQNEAQ (reference sequence). The CDR3 spells CASSYTGIPSYEQYF. CDR3 sequence (DNA): TGTGCCAGCAGCTATACAGGGATTCCTTCCTACGAGCAGTACTTC.

This rearrangement joins TRBV27 to TRBJ2-5; D is undetermined. The V gene lost 2 bases and the J gene lost 3 bases, with 7 bases spanning the gap. CDR1 and CDR2 (germline): MNHEY, SMNVEV (reference sequence). CDR3 length: 13 amino acids. CDR3 amino acids: CASSLTLEETQYF. CDR3 sequence (DNA): TGTGCCAGCAGTTTAACACTGGAAGAGACCCAGTACTTC.

This clone has just a few counts. V gene TRBV29-1 combines with J gene TRBJ2-7; D is uncertain. Deletions cut 4 bases from V and 5 bases from J, with 9 bases between. From germline, CDR1 is SQVTM and CDR2 ANQGSEA. The CDR3 covers 11 residues. CDR3 sequence: CSVGPDHEQYF. The CDR3 DNA sequence: TGCAGCGTTGGCCCGGACCACGAGCAGTACTTC.

The chain uses TRBV6-5 and TRBJ2-1; 9 nucleotides line up with TRBD2. CDR3 size: 15 residues. CDR1 MNHEY and CDR2 SVGAGI come from the germline V gene. V gave up 6 bases and J gave up 5 bases; unmatched junction bases: 8. CDR3 protein: CASRETSGRHNEQFF. Here the CDR3 DNA reads TGTGCCAGCAGGGAGACTAGCGGCCGACACAATGAGCAGTTCTTC.

This chain uses TRBV27 with TRBJ2-2; D gene unclear. Trimming cost V 5 bases and J 3 bases, with 16 bases left between them. The CDR3 loop spans 16 amino acids. Germline V gene sequence: CDR1 MNHEY, CDR2 SMNVEV (reference sequence). The CDR3 region is CASSRLSFSDTGELFF. The DNA for the CDR3 is TGTGCCAGCAGTCGCCTATCTTTTTCCGACACCGGGGAGCTGTTTTTT.

This clone was found a few times. The chain uses TRBV7-6 and TRBJ2-7; the D is unclear. Germline V gives CDR1 SGHVS, CDR2 FNYEAQ. V gave up 5 bases and J gave up 3 bases, with 11 bases separating them. CDR3 length: 13 residues. DNA of the CDR3: TGTGCCAGCAGCCCCGGTTTTGACTACGAGCAGTACTTC. Its protein product is CASSPGFDYEQYF.

The chain couples TRBV19 to TRBJ2-1; tentative D call: TRBD2 (6 bases). This CDR3 contains 14 residues. Germline V gene sequence: CDR1 LNHDA, CDR2 SQIVND (reference sequence). Trimming left V 3 bases short and J 3 bases short, with 9 bases between. CDR3 DNA: TGTGCCAGTAGTATGCGGGACTTCTACAATGAGCAGTTCTTC. The encoded protein is CASSMRDFYNEQFF.

This chain joins TRBV4-3 and TRBJ2-2; D is uncertain. The length of the CDR3 is 12 residues. Looked up from germline, CDR1 is LGHNA and CDR2 is YSLEER. With 4 bases removed from V and 4 bases from J, the gap between germline ends came to 4 bases. CDR3 nucleotides: TGCGCCAGCAGCCCGACCACCGGGGAGCTGTTTTTT. This translates into CASSPTTGELFF.

This clone has more than one count but fewer than ten. Distinct nucleotide sequences in the sample also encode this CDR3. The chain combines TRBV4-1 with TRBJ2-7, with D unclear. V was clipped by 0 bases and J by 4 bases, with 7 bases between them. This CDR3 has 13 amino acids. Germline V CDR1 and CDR2: MGHRA, YSYEKL. The CDR3 DNA sequence: TGCGCCAGCAGCCAAGATCACGGTTACGAGCAGTACTTC. Amino acids: CASSQDHGYEQYF.

V gene TRBV6-5 combines with J gene TRBJ1-2; TRBD1 is a possible D gene (5 bases). Per germline, CDR1 MNHEY and CDR2 SVGAGI. The V gene lost 2 bases and the J gene lost 0 bases, with 10 bases spanning the gap. There are 15 residues in the CDR3. CDR3 DNA: TGTGCCAGCAGTTACCGGGACGGGTCTAACTATGGCTACACCTTC. As protein: CASSYRDGSNYGYTF.

The CDR3 loop reads CASSRDQLSSYNEQFF. The CDR3 region has the DNA TGTGCCAGCAGCCGGGACCAACTAAGCTCCTACAATGAGCAGTTCTTC. V usage is TRBV7-2 and J usage is TRBJ2-1; either TRBD1 or TRBD2 may supply D (5 bases each). The V end was cut by 5 bases, the J end by 0 bases, with 14 bases between. The germline gives CDR1 SGHTA, CDR2 FQGNSA. CDR3 length: 16 amino acids.

The CDR3 DNA reads TGTGCCAGCAGCCCAGGAGTAGCGGGAGGTCACGAGCAGTACTTC. Translating gives CASSPGVAGGHEQYF. This rearrangement joins TRBV7-6 to TRBJ2-7, with TRBD2 matching over 10 bases. The CDR3 is made up of 15 amino acids. From germline, CDR1 is SGHVS and CDR2 FNYEAQ. The trim removed 5 bases at V and 5 bases at J, leaving 9 bases unmatched.

J is TRBJ2-7 and V is TRBV29-1; D is undetermined. Germline V gene sequence: CDR1 SQVTM, CDR2 ANQGSEA. The CDR3 length is 11 residues. Trimming removed 4 bases at V and 6 bases at J, with 10 bases between. CDR3 loop: CSVGQAAEQYF. The CDR3, as DNA: TGCAGCGTTGGGCAGGCCGCCGAGCAGTACTTC.

Ten or more counts support this clone. The chain combines TRBV6-1 with TRBJ1-2; 7 bases are shared with TRBD1. The CDR3 totals 14 residues. Trimming cost V 0 bases and J 6 bases; bases outside gene matches: 4. CDR1 MNHNS and CDR2 SASEGT come from the germline V gene. The CDR3 nucleotides are TGTGCCAGCAGTGAAGCGGAGGGGGCAAATGGCTACACCTTC. It encodes CASSEAEGANGYTF.

CDR3 DNA: TGTGCCAGCAGCCTCGGGGGAAATGGCTACACCTTC. Translation: CASSLGGNGYTF. The V and J genes are TRBV27 and TRBJ1-2, with D perhaps TRBD1 (5 bases). The germline CDR1 and CDR2 sequences are MNHEY and SMNVEV (reference sequence). V gave up 6 bases and J gave up 6 bases, with 11 bases separating them. This CDR3 contains 12 residues.

V usage is TRBV7-9 and J usage is TRBJ1-1; D is unclear. Germline CDR1 and CDR2: SEHNR and FQNEAQ (reference sequence). Trimming removed 7 bases at V and 0 bases at J, with 15 bases between. The CDR3 runs 15 residues. The CDR3 is CASTAGSSVNTEAFF. For the CDR3, the DNA is TGTGCCAGCACCGCCGGGTCTTCAGTGAACACTGAAGCTTTCTTT.

The rearrangement uses TRBV29-1 and TRBJ2-7, with D perhaps TRBD1 or TRBD2 (5 bases each). The CDR3 is 12 amino acids. V lost 7 bases, J lost 0 bases, and 10 bases lay in between. The germline gives CDR1 SQVTM, CDR2 ANQGSEA. CDR3 nucleotide sequence: TGCAGCGCCTGGGACGGCTCCTACGAGCAGTACTTC. Translating it yields CSAWDGSYEQYF.

A few counts support this clone. The chain uses TRBV29-1 and TRBJ2-1, with 11 bases that match TRBD2. This CDR3 region has 13 residues. V lost 7 bases and J lost 9; bases outside the gene matches: 8. The V gene's germline CDR1 is SQVTM and CDR2 ANQGSEA. For the CDR3, the DNA is TGCAGCGCCGTACTAGCGGGAGTTGGTGAGCAGTTCTTC. It translates to CSAVLAGVGEQFF.

Regarding this clone: An end of the junction differs from the germline gene, which may be a read error. The V call is TRBV29-1, the J call TRBJ2-5; 15 nucleotides agree with TRBD2. The CDR3 loop spans 15 amino acids. Germline V lookup: CDR1 SQVTM, CDR2 ANQGSEA. The CDR3 loop is CSVRPGLAGGEAQYF. In nucleotides, the CDR3 is TGCAGCGTTCGCCCGGGACTAGCGGGAGGAGAGGCCCAGTACTTC.

In the case of this clone: The same CDR3 also results from other DNA sequences found in this sample. This chain joins TRBV29-1 and TRBJ2-7; 9 bases fit TRBD1. Germline V CDR1 and CDR2: SQVTM, ANQGSEA. V was clipped by 5 bases and J by 4 bases; unmatched bases: 3. The CDR3 totals 12 residues. CDR3 sequence: CSVRDRDYEQYF. CDR3 DNA: TGCAGCGTTCGGGACAGGGATTACGAGCAGTACTTC.